This record covers a single TCR beta chain. The CDR3 sequence is 11 residues long. The V and J ends lost 6 bases and 3 bases respectively, with 6 bases between them. From germline, CDR1 is SGHDT and CDR2 YYEEEE. The entry originates in a study of T cells after yellow fever vaccination. Across the whole study: SMART-Seq v4 Ultra Low Input served to prepare low-cell-number fractions.

One entry per CDR3 protein results from TCRdb running MiXCR on the 5' RACE reads. The sample records under 400,000 distinct CDR3 sequences, 9.5% to 13% being singletons. The genes are TRBV5-6 and TRBJ1-2, with D unclear. This specimen consisted of PBMCs, obtained on the day of the first yellow fever vaccination. This sequence was found in a man aged 18 to 30 who received the YFV17D yellow fever vaccine. The CDR3 DNA sequence: TGTGCCAGCATGAATGACTATGGCTACACCTTC. Its translation is CASMNDYGYTF.